Listed here are 18 T cell receptor beta chains from one sample, sequenced in a study of control samples from healthy donors and cancer patients (TCRdb year 2020). The protocol used for the library was the immunoSEQ multiplex PCR assay. In its TCRdb copy, this immuneACCESS table keeps in-frame sequences only and misses some clones. Where compared with another copy, unresolved V genes explain less than half of these, and the others have no known cause. This sample holds roughly 370,000 clones; 90% were observed only once. 5.5% to 7.5% of the sample lies in the top ten. The sample consisted of PBMCs. The receptors stem from a middle-aged man with head and neck cancer.

The rearrangement links TRBV7-2 to TRBJ2-5, with D possibly being TRBD1 (5 bases). Deletions cut 1 base from V and 2 bases from J, with 5 bases between. Germline loops: CDR1 SGHTA, CDR2 FQGNSA. The CDR3 spans 13 residues. This CDR3 is CASSLDRQETQYF. In nucleotides, the CDR3 is TGTGCCAGCAGCTTAGACAGGCAAGAGACCCAGTACTTC. The variable domain in full, with the rest retrieved from reference TRBV7-2 and TRBJ2-5, is GAGVSQSPSNKVTEKGKDVELRCDPISGHTALYWYRQSLGQGLEFLIYFQGNSAPDKSGLPSDRFSAERTGGSVSTLTIQRTQQEDSAVYLCASSLDRQETQYFGPGTRLLVL.

This clone was detected once. This chain uses TRBV18 with TRBJ1-1; possible D gene TRBD1, 5 bases. From germline, CDR1 is KGHSH and CDR2 LQKENI. This CDR3 is built from 14 residues. Between the trimmed V and J ends, which lost 2 bases and 7 bases, there was a span of 14 bases. The CDR3 nucleotides read TGTGCCAGCTCACCAAGCGGGGGAGAGGTTGAAGCTTTCTTT. This codes for CASSPSGGEVEAFF.

The chain links TRBV13 to TRBJ1-5; weak D call: TRBD1 (6 bases). Trimming cost V 6 bases and J 0 bases, with 21 bases left between them. CDR3 length: 18 amino acids. The V gene's germline CDR1 is PRHDT and CDR2 FYEKMQ (reference sequence). This CDR3 reads CASRSRTRTVYSNQPQHF. The CDR3 nucleotides read TGTGCCAGCAGATCCAGGACTCGGACAGTTTATAGCAATCAGCCCCAGCATTTT.

This clone came up a few times. The chain employs TRBV4-2 and TRBJ2-1, with TRBD2 as a possible D gene (6 bases). Trimming left V 0 bases short and J 7 bases short, with 7 bases between. Per the germline V gene, CDR1 is LGHNA and CDR2 is YNFKEQ. The CDR3 has 13 amino acids. CDR3 residues: CASSQEEGNEQFF. DNA for the CDR3: TGTGCCAGCAGCCAAGAGGAGGGGAATGAGCAGTTCTTC.

The rearrangement links TRBV18 to TRBJ1-1, with TRBD1 matching 7 bases. Germline trimming cut 2 bases from V and 2 bases from J; bases unmatched to any gene: 5. In germline, CDR1 is KGHSH, CDR2 LQKENI. CDR3 length: 15 amino acids. CDR3 in amino acids: CASSPDRASNTEAFF. DNA for the CDR3: TGTGCCAGCTCACCAGACAGGGCTTCAAACACTGAAGCTTTCTTT.

A word on this clone: This specimen includes other DNA sequences encoding the same CDR3. The V and J genes are TRBV28 and TRBJ2-7; the D gene is possibly TRBD1 (6 bases). The V end was cut by 6 bases, the J end by 0 bases, with 12 bases between. The CDR3 runs 14 residues. In germline, CDR1 is MDHEN, CDR2 SYDVKM. The CDR3, as DNA: TGTGCCAGCAGACAAGGGGGTAGCTCCTACGAGCAGTACTTC. Translation: CASRQGGSSYEQYF. The whole variable domain, remainder taken from reference TRBV28 and TRBJ2-7, is DVKVTQSSRYLVKRTGEKVFLECVQDMDHENMFWYRQDPGLGLRLIYFSYDVKMKEKGDIPEGYSVSREKKERFSLILESASTNQTSMYLCASRQGGSSYEQYFGPGTRLTVT.

This chain joins TRBV15 and TRBJ2-3; TRBD1 aligns across 8 bases. The J segment lost 0 bases and the V segment lost 4 bases, leaving 12 bases of the junction unmatched. CDR1 and CDR2 from the germline V gene are LNHNV and YYDKDF (reference sequence). The CDR3 extends over 18 amino acids. CDR3 amino acids: CATSIDRGPYTSTDTQYF. The CDR3, as DNA: TGTGCCACCAGCATCGACAGGGGTCCCTATACTAGCACAGATACGCAGTATTTT.

V and J are TRBV7-2 and TRBJ2-1, with D uncertain. This CDR3 comprises 12 residues. Trimming cost V 4 bases and J 7 bases, with 8 bases left between them. The V gene's germline CDR1 is SGHTA and CDR2 FQGNSA. DNA of the CDR3: TGTGCCAGCAGCTCCGCCGCTAATGAGCAGTTCTTC. Amino acid sequence: CASSSAANEQFF.

This chain uses TRBV2 with TRBJ2-7; TRBD1 is a possible D gene (5 bases). The germline V gene has CDR1 SNHLY and CDR2 FYNNEI. The V end lost 4 bases, the J end lost 3 bases, and 13 bases lay between the germline ends. This CDR3 is built from 14 residues. As DNA, the CDR3 is TGTGCCAGCAGTGGAGACAGTGGATACTACGAGCAGTACTTC. It codes for CASSGDSGYYEQYF.

The gene calls are TRBV5-1 and TRBJ1-6; D call uncertain. Looked up from germline, CDR1 is SGHRS and CDR2 is YFSETQ. V was pared by 1 base and J by 8 bases, with 10 bases between. The CDR3 sequence is 14 residues long. CDR3 sequence reads: CASSLMGSYSPLHF. The DNA of the CDR3 is TGCGCCAGCAGCTTGATGGGGAGCTATTCACCCCTCCACTTT.

This sequence joins TRBV14 and TRBJ1-1; D not certain. The CDR3 is 17 amino acids. Germline CDR1 is SGHDN and CDR2 is FVKESK. Trimming left V 0 bases short and J 3 bases short, with 17 bases between. The CDR3 region is CASSQDYRVERDTEAFF. The CDR3 DNA reads TGTGCCAGCAGCCAAGATTACCGTGTTGAGAGGGACACTGAAGCTTTCTTT.

The rearrangement joins TRBV9 to TRBJ1-2; D gene uncertain. The ends were cut back, 0 bases at V and 7 bases at J, with 10 bases in the middle. Germline CDR1 is SGDLS and CDR2 is YYNGEE. This CDR3 has 13 residues. The CDR3 protein is CASSVEAGPGYTF. The CDR3 region has the DNA TGTGCCAGCAGCGTAGAGGCCGGGCCTGGCTACACCTTC.

The V and J genes are TRBV11-2 and TRBJ2-1; the D is unclear. Trimming cost V 2 bases and J 7 bases, with 6 bases left between them. This CDR3 is built from 12 residues. Germline V gives CDR1 SGHAT, CDR2 FQNNGV. This CDR3 reads CASSLYPNEQFF. CDR3 nucleotide sequence: TGTGCCAGCAGCTTATATCCGAATGAGCAGTTCTTC.

The chain combines TRBV5-1 with TRBJ1-1; D uncertain. Trimming removed 4 bases at V and 1 base at J, with 14 bases between. This CDR3 region has 15 residues. Germline V gene data show CDR1 as SGHRS and CDR2 as YFSETQ. In DNA, the CDR3 is TGCGCCAGCAGCCATCCCGACGCCGGGAACACTGAAGCTTTCTTT. It specifies CASSHPDAGNTEAFF.

The chain combines TRBV6-5 with TRBJ2-6; D unclear. This CDR3 comprises 14 residues. The V gene lost 10 bases and the J gene lost 4 bases, with 14 bases spanning the gap. Germline V gene lookup returns CDR1 MNHEY and CDR2 SVGAGI. Here the CDR3 reads CATMNLSGANVLTF. Written as DNA, the CDR3 is TGTGCCACGATGAACCTATCCGGGGCCAACGTCCTGACTTTC.

The CDR3 nucleotides read TGTGCCAGTAGTGTAGGTAGAGGCAATCAGCCCCAGCATTTT. This sequence encodes CASSVGRGNQPQHF. The chain couples TRBV19 to TRBJ1-5; D gene ambiguous. V lost 5 bases and J 2 bases, leaving 10 bases between the germline ends. CDR1 and CDR2 (germline): LNHDA, SQIVND (reference sequence). This CDR3 region has 14 residues.

The chain links TRBV27 to TRBJ2-7, with 11 bases aligning to TRBD1. Germline V gene lookup returns CDR1 MNHEY and CDR2 SMNVEV (reference sequence). J gave up 4 bases and V 6 bases, and 5 bases lay outside the gene matches. The length of the CDR3 is 14 residues. The CDR3 spells CASSPGQGAYEQYF. DNA of the CDR3: TGTGCCAGCAGCCCTGGACAGGGGGCGTACGAGCAGTACTTC.

The chain uses TRBV7-8 and TRBJ2-3; 8 nucleotides align to TRBD2. Germline trimming cut 4 bases from V and 1 base from J; bases unmatched to any gene: 1. This CDR3 is 14 amino acids long. Germline V lookup: CDR1 SGHVS, CDR2 FQNEAQ. The CDR3 reads CASSSTSGTDTQYF. The CDR3 nucleotides are TGTGCCAGCAGCTCGACTAGCGGCACAGATACGCAGTATTTT.